This T cell receptor (beta chain) is from a study of T cells in Graves' hyperthyroidism and ophthalmopathy (dated by TCRdb to the late 2010s). At the level of the whole study: Peripheral blood samples were taken at the time of initial diagnosis, prior to any treatment. To identify distinguishing TCR V-J signatures, a discovery cohort of around 98 patients was used, comprising roughly 45 with Graves' ophthalmopathy and 57 with stable Graves' hyperthyroidism. Prospective prediction of ophthalmopathy was tested in an independent validation cohort of 18 hyperthyroidism patients and around 16 patients who later progressed to ophthalmopathy. For training and testing, the 100 or so patients in the discovery cohort were randomly divided in a 7:3 ratio. The study also compared thyroid tissue and blood T-cell repertoires from a handful of Graves' hyperthyroidism patients. After sampling, hyperthyroidism patients received methimazole starting at 30 mg daily, and ophthalmopathy patients received high-dose intravenous methylprednisolone. The paper reports TCR Vbeta CDR3 sequencing of over 130 peripheral blood samples: 43 ophthalmopathy, around 80 hyperthyroidism and some 17 progressor patients.

Including cysteine and phenylalanine, the CDR3 has 11 amino acids. Only the CDR3 part of the read is kept: 33 bases, read in frame from the first base. V is clipped by 6 bases and J by 6 bases, and the sequence between their germline boundaries is 10 bases long. Sequences DFQATT (CDR1) and SNEGSKA (CDR2) are obtained from the germline V gene (reference sequence). This clonotype was counted at least ten times. It has no known antigen specificity. Base qualities are missing; no much larger clone stands one base away. Stable Graves' hyperthyroidism was defined as no progression to ophthalmopathy during 18 months of follow-up. The hyperthyroidism patients were between 18 and 65 years old and newly diagnosed, with a disease duration of less than 2 months. Any patient with an uncontrolled infection, another autoimmune disease, pregnancy or lactation was excluded. Diagnoses relied on clinical symptoms, serum thyroxine and TRAb, thyroid ultrasound and orbital computed tomography. Ficoll-Paque density gradient centrifugation was used to isolate PBMCs from approximately 11 ml of fresh peripheral blood. Total RNA was extracted with Trizol reagent, and quality was checked on an Agilent 2100 Bioanalyzer.

Study-wide conclusions, independent of this receptor: A model built on a 13 V-J signature distinguished ophthalmopathy from stable hyperthyroidism, reaching 87.88% sensitivity and under 84% specificity in cross-validation and 80%/75% in testing. Most expanded thyroid clonotypes (frequency above 0.001) were also detected in blood, a finding suggesting that blood repertoires may reflect thyroid immune responses. Sample size was not statistically predetermined, and investigators were not blinded to group allocation. During validation, the model predicted progression to ophthalmopathy a median of approximately 6.5 months ahead of onset, with more than 60% sensitivity and 72% to 85% specificity.

The TCR beta CDR3 regions were amplified from RNA transcripts. A first-round RT-PCR of the TCR CDR3 used the HTBI primer set with the Qiagen OneStep RT-PCR kit. The libraries were constructed in a second round of multiplex PCR and then size-selected and purified. The libraries were sequenced on an Illumina HiSeq2000 using paired-end 100 bp reads. Processing in the source paper ran as follows. SOAPnuke was used to process the raw data, throwing out any read that contained adapters or uncalled bases, had a mean Phred below 15, or lacked an exact constant-primer or identifier match. COPE v1.2.5 was used to merge the high-quality paired reads, and each unique nucleotide sequence was defined as a clonotype. MiTCR v1.1 was used to align clonotypes to the IMGT TRBV, TRBD and TRBJ reference segments. Only V-J combinations with frequency above 0.0001, covering approximately 99% of repertoires, were analysed. A TCS score was defined as the ratio of F50 (clonal expansion) to E x V (chaos), with BLOSUM62-based TCRdist applied between CDR3 peptides within each V-J. Welch's t-statistics and random forest reduced around 510 V-J features to roughly 13, which were used in a naive Bayes classifier (R e1071). In TCRdb, the public reads were trimmed at Q25 with fastp and aligned with MiXCR, with productive beta chains retained. Each entry merges the rows of one CDR3 protein and shows their most common DNA and genes. TCRdb, not the authors, supplied the V and J calls. This sample comprises roughly 350,000 distinct CDR3 sequences, roughly 14% of them detected only once. The top ten clones comprise 20% to 25% of the sample.

Sample: blood. This clonotype was sampled from a woman aged 25 to 39 with Graves' hyperthyroidism. Recombination linked TRBV20-1 to TRBJ2-3; the D gene may be TRBD1 or TRBD2, since each aligns over 5 bases. The CDR3 protein is CSATGPDTQYF. The sequenced DNA: TGCAGTGCGACGGGGCCCGATACGCAGTATTTT.